One T cell receptor beta chain is described in this entry. This entry belongs to a study of blood T cell repertoires in COVID-19. Libraries were prepared by immunoSEQ multiplex PCR; TCRdb keeps only in-frame clonotypes and omits some of them. Of approximately 290,000 clones listed, roughly nine tenths are singletons. The V and J ends lost 6 bases and 7 bases respectively, with 9 bases between them. The CDR3 runs to 11 residues. This receptor was obtained from a woman aged 30 to 39 with COVID-19, enrolled during active disease. Sequencing was done on a sample of peripheral blood. This chain joins TRBV12-3 or TRBV12-4 and TRBJ2-5; the D is unclear. The CDR3 DNA is TGTGCCAGCAGCGGCCGAGGGACCCAGTACTTC. This encodes CASSGRGTQYF.